The entry below describes one T cell receptor (beta chain). Between the trimmed V and J ends, which lost 5 bases and 0 bases, there was a span of 8 bases. Germline V gene data show CDR1 as GTSNPN and CDR2 as SVGIG (reference sequence). The CDR3 has 13 amino acids. This sample stems from a study of blood T cell repertoires in COVID-19. Background on the study: Material from acute and convalescent COVID-19 was sourced from the United States, Italy and Spain. T cells, B-cell-depleted T cells, or PBMCs supplied cDNA or gDNA.

Per the original data handling: The assay estimated nucleated cells by amplifying reference gene primers. TCRdb keeps only in-frame clones here, not all; method: immunoSEQ multiplex PCR. The V and J calls and clone size are taken from that table; D and trimming were inferred from the DNA. Counted here are 250,000 to 300,000 clones, roughly 80% occurring once; the ten biggest clones make up 5%. All enrollees were roughly 18 to 90 years old and from fewer than 30 US areas. The chain uses TRBV30 and TRBJ1-5; D not resolved. The TCR comes from a man aged 35 to 55 who had been exposed to COVID-19. Sequencing was done on a sample of PBMCs or T cells enriched from blood (not recorded which). CDR3: CAWGTNSNQPQHF. DNA for the CDR3: TGTGCCTGGGGCACAAATAGCAATCAGCCCCAGCATTTT. The whole variable domain, remainder taken from reference TRBV30 and TRBJ1-5, is SQTIHQWPATLVQPVGSPLSLECTVEGTSNPNLYWYRQAAGRGLQLLFYSVGIGQISSEVPQNLSASRPQDRQFILSSKKLLLSDSGFYLCAWGTNSNQPQHFGDGTRLSIL.